This TCR beta chain came from a study of radiotherapy plus CTLA-4 blockade in lung cancer. Study overall: Objective responses emerged in 15% to 20% of patients, and roughly 30% attained disease control. Findings and limits, study-wide: TCR clones from tumors expanded in blood after radiotherapy plus ipilimumab.

Profiled with immunoSEQ multiplex PCR; TCRdb holds only in-frame clones, not every one. The data contain 85,000 to 100,000 clones, about two thirds of them seen just once; the ten biggest clones take up more than 12%. The length of the CDR3 is 16 residues. J was trimmed by 1 base and V by 6 bases; bases with no gene match: 0. Germline V CDR1 and CDR2: MNHNY, SVGAGI (reference sequence). About this clone itself: What it binds is not known.

This chain uses TRBV6-6 with TRBJ2-2; 15 bases line up with TRBD2. This clonotype was obtained from a human donor with non-small cell lung cancer that progressed on radiotherapy plus ipilimumab. The starting material was peripheral blood, obtained from a patient treated with radiotherapy plus ipilimumab. CDR3 amino acids: CASRGLAGGNTGELFF. CDR3 nucleotides: TGTGCCAGCAGGGGACTAGCGGGGGGGAACACCGGGGAGCTGTTTTTT.